The 11 T cell receptor beta chains reported below all come from one sample, sequenced in a study of T-cell reconstitution after alpha-beta-depleted transplantation in children. Molecular barcoding with unique molecular identifiers was used for the TCRbeta library. TCRdb reprocessed the PCR reads with MiXCR, giving one entry per CDR3 protein. Of some 190,000 distinct CDR3 sequences listed, over 8.5% were seen once; the top ten hold approximately 13%. The sequencing here drew on PBMCs, taken before TCRalphabeta/CD19-depleted stem cell transplant. These receptors came from a boy aged 2 to 10 with acute myeloid leukemia, due to receive a stem cell transplant.

The V and J genes are TRBV30 and TRBJ2-3, with TRBD1 identical over 7 bases. Germline values: CDR1 GTSNPN, CDR2 SVGIG (reference sequence). Trimming took 2 bases from V and 2 from J; bases not matched to a gene: 4. The CDR3 has 14 amino acids. The CDR3 nucleotides are TGTGCCTGGAGTAGAGGGACAGACACAGATACGCAGTATTTT. This translates into CAWSRGTDTDTQYF.

At least ten counts were recorded for this clonotype. The rearrangement links TRBV6-5 to TRBJ1-2; D gene unclear. The ends were cut back, 8 bases at V and 4 bases at J, with 11 bases in the middle. Germline CDR1 is MNHEY and CDR2 is SVGAGI. The CDR3 is made up of 12 amino acids. In nucleotides, the CDR3 is TGTGCCAGCTCGGAACGGAGCTATGGCTACACCTTC. Protein product: CASSERSYGYTF.

A few counts support this clonotype. The chain links TRBV4-1 to TRBJ2-3; D might be TRBD1 or TRBD2, each matching 5 bases. Germline V gene sequence: CDR1 MGHRA, CDR2 YSYEKL. CDR3 length: 13 residues. With 4 bases removed from V and 6 bases from J, the gap between germline ends came to 11 bases. The CDR3 sequence is CASSPKRDDTQYF. CDR3 nucleotides: TGCGCCAGCAGCCCCAAAAGGGACGATACGCAGTATTTT.

This clonotype was observed many times. The J gene is TRBJ2-1, the V gene TRBV20-1; weak D call: TRBD1 (5 bases). CDR3 length: 15 residues. V was shortened by 1 base and J by 1 base, with 11 bases between the two germline ends. Per the germline V gene, CDR1 is DFQATT and CDR2 is SNEGSKA (reference sequence). CDR3 residues: CSARGGRDSYNEQFF. CDR3 coding DNA: TGCAGTGCTAGAGGCGGCAGGGATTCCTACAATGAGCAGTTCTTC.

This clonotype occurred many times. The V gene is TRBV7-3, the J gene TRBJ1-6; a possible D gene is TRBD1 (5 bases). The CDR3 sequence is 15 residues long. Germline V gene lookup returns CDR1 SGHTA and CDR2 FQGTGA. V lost 5 bases and J 9 bases, leaving 17 bases between the germline ends. The DNA of the CDR3 is TGTGCCAGCAGCCGAGGTCGGGGCCAGGGTTCACCCCTCCACTTT. Amino acid sequence: CASSRGRGQGSPLHF. The complete variable domain, with remaining parts taken from reference TRBV7-3 and TRBJ1-6, reads GAGVSQTPSNKVTEKGKYVELRCDPISGHTALYWYRQSLGQGPEFLIYFQGTGAADDSGLPNDRFFAVRPEGSVSTLKIQRTERGDSAVYLCASSRGRGQGSPLHFGNGTRLTVT.

The sample holds many counts of this clonotype. The chain employs TRBV5-1 and TRBJ2-1, with TRBD2 identical over 8 bases. This CDR3 is built from 14 residues. J was trimmed by 11 bases and V by 2 bases; bases with no gene match: 9. CDR1 is SGHRS, CDR2 YFSETQ, per germline. As DNA, the CDR3 is TGCGCCAGCAGCTTAAGTATGACTAGCGCCCAGCAGTTCTTC. Translating it yields CASSLSMTSAQQFF.

This clonotype was seen many times. The chain has TRBV20-1 and TRBJ1-1, with D perhaps matching TRBD1 (6 bases). The germline CDR1 and CDR2 sequences are DFQATT and SNEGSKA (reference sequence). This CDR3 comprises 15 residues. V lost 6 bases and J lost 3, with 20 bases in between. CDR3 nucleotide sequence: TGCAGTGCAAACCCGGACAGCGAGAAGTACACTGAAGCTTTCTTT. Amino acid sequence: CSANPDSEKYTEAFF.

This clonotype was seen ten or more times. The V call is TRBV6-1, the J call TRBJ1-1; TRBD1 agrees at 12 bases. The CDR3 has 17 residues. V dropped 6 bases and J dropped 3; count of bases not matched to a gene: 11. Germline V gives CDR1 MNHNS, CDR2 SASEGT. In nucleotides, the CDR3 is TGTGCCAGCAGCGACTTCCCGGGACAGGGGGCGTACACTGAAGCTTTCTTT. This gives the protein CASSDFPGQGAYTEAFF.

Ten or more counts support this clonotype. The chain combines TRBV20-1 with TRBJ1-5; 7 bases match TRBD1. J lost 0 bases, V lost 6 bases, and 5 bases had no gene match. Germline-derived CDR1 and CDR2 are DFQATT and SNEGSKA (reference sequence). The CDR3 is made up of 14 amino acids. The CDR3 region is CSAGTVYSNQPQHF. CDR3 bases: TGCAGTGCCGGGACAGTGTATAGCAATCAGCCCCAGCATTTT.

This clonotype was found many times. The genes are TRBV10-3 and TRBJ1-2; no clear D gene. Germline CDR1 reads ENHRY; CDR2 reads SYGVKD. The CDR3 loop spans 15 amino acids. Trimming left V 0 bases short and J 4 bases short, with 12 bases between. DNA of the CDR3: TGTGCCATCAGTGAGTCTGTCGTCGTGGGCTATGGCTACACCTTC. This encodes CAISESVVVGYGYTF.

V usage is TRBV10-3 and J usage is TRBJ1-5; D not resolved. Germline V gene data show CDR1 as ENHRY and CDR2 as SYGVKD. The V gene lost 5 bases and the J gene lost 2 bases, with 7 bases spanning the gap. The CDR3 consists of 13 residues. The CDR3 DNA sequence: TGTGCCATCAGTCCCCACGGCAATCAGCCCCAGCATTTT. Protein sequence: CAISPHGNQPQHF.